The 12 T cell receptor beta chains given below trace back to one sample, sequenced in a study of regulatory T cells in long-lasting Graves disease. Construction of the TCR beta libraries employed iRepertoire HTBI primers in conjunction with Arm-PCR of CDR3 regions. TCRdb independently ran MiXCR on the multiplex PCR reads; one entry per CDR3 protein. Of roughly 300,000 distinct CDR3 sequences listed, about 18% are singletons. The sample's time point: persistent/refractory GD, antithyroid drugs over 5 years with positive TRAb. Making the TCR library involved RNA that had been extracted from PBMCs. Sequencing was performed on peripheral blood mononuclear cells (PBMCs), taken when the disease was refractory, from a patient treated with antithyroid drugs. The receptors shown here come from a female donor with Graves disease.

About this clonotype: A much larger clone differs from this one at a single base, so this may be a read error. The chain has TRBV7-9 and TRBJ2-7, with TRBD2 matching 11 bases. With 8 bases clipped from V and 6 bases from J, the junction kept 12 bases outside the gene matches. The CDR3 extends over 15 amino acids. Germline CDR1 SEHNR, CDR2 FQNEAQ (reference sequence). CDR3 residues: CASCQNLAGGLEQYF. CDR3 DNA: TGTGCCAGCTGCCAAAACTTAGCGGGAGGGCTCGAGCAGTACTTC.

At least ten counts were recorded for this clonotype. CDR3: CASSVTGTGGVEETQYF. CDR3 in DNA: TGTGCCAGCAGTGTCACCGGGACAGGTGGTGTTGAGGAGACCCAGTACTTC. The gene calls are TRBV12-3 or TRBV12-4 and TRBJ2-5; 8 nucleotides align to TRBD1. The CDR3 length is 17 residues. The ends lost 5 bases at V and 5 bases at J; junction bases unmatched: 16.

This clonotype has just a few counts. This sequence joins TRBV5-1 and TRBJ1-1; no definite D call. Per germline, CDR1 SGHRS and CDR2 YFSETQ. The CDR3 contains 15 residues. V lost 5 bases and J lost 3, with 17 bases in between. The CDR3 loop reads CASSSKQRSYTEAFF. In nucleotides, the CDR3 is TGCGCCAGCAGTTCTAAACAGCGAAGTTACACTGAAGCTTTCTTT.

This sequence joins TRBV29-1 and TRBJ1-5; a possible D gene is TRBD1 (6 bases). Trimming shortened V by 5 bases and J by 5 bases, and 10 bases separated the two germline ends. The germline gives CDR1 SQVTM, CDR2 ANQGSEA. This CDR3 comprises 12 residues. The CDR3, as DNA: TGCAGCGTTAGGGGGTGGGATCAGCCCCAGCATTTT. Its protein product is CSVRGWDQPQHF. The complete variable domain, with remaining parts taken from reference TRBV29-1 and TRBJ1-5, reads SAVISQKPSRDICQRGTSLTIQCQVDSQVTMMFWYRQQPGQSLTLIATANQGSEATYESGFVIDKFPISRPNLTFSTLTVSNMSPEDSSIYLCSVRGWDQPQHFGDGTRLSIL.

For this clonotype: Relative to the germline gene, one junction end is altered; a read error may explain this. The chain joins TRBV24-1 to TRBJ1-1, with 8 bases identical to TRBD1. This CDR3 region has 14 residues. Germline values: CDR1 KGHDR, CDR2 SFDVKD. In DNA, the CDR3 is TGTGCCACCAGCCCGGGGACAGGCAGGACTGAAGCTCTCTTT. Its translation: CATSPGTGRTEALF.

This clonotype is labeled as medium-sized. The V gene is TRBV28, the J gene TRBJ2-2; the D gene is possibly TRBD1 (5 bases). The CDR3 spans 16 residues. V was pared by 4 bases and J by 5 bases, with 17 bases between. CDR1 and CDR2 (germline): MDHEN, SYDVKM. Here the CDR3 DNA reads TGTGCCAGCAGTTCCCCAGGCCGGAAGGGGACCGGGGAGCTGTTTTTT. This codes for CASSSPGRKGTGELFF.

There are many counts of this clonotype. In DNA form, the CDR3 reads TGCAGTGCTAGAGGCCGACAGGGGTCAAGCTCTGGGGCCAACGTCCTGACTTTC. Translating gives CSARGRQGSSSGANVLTF. This chain links TRBV20-1 with TRBJ2-6; 8 positions agree with TRBD1. The junction had 8 bases not matched to a gene; V was cut back by 1 base and J by 0 bases. In germline, CDR1 is DFQATT, CDR2 SNEGSKA (reference sequence). This CDR3 spans 18 amino acids.

This clonotype has at least ten counts. The rearrangement joins TRBV5-1 to TRBJ1-2, with 7 positions matching TRBD1. J gave up 7 bases and V 4 bases, and 7 bases lay outside the gene matches. Germline loops: CDR1 SGHRS, CDR2 YFSETQ. CDR3 length equals 13 residues. CDR3 loop: CASSLQGQTGYTF. CDR3 nucleotide sequence: TGCGCCAGCAGCCTACAGGGACAGACTGGCTACACCTTC. Complete variable domain (other parts from reference TRBV5-1 and TRBJ1-2): KAGVTQTPRYLIKTRGQQVTLSCSPISGHRSVSWYQQTPGQGLQFLFEYFSETQRNKGNFPGRFSGRQFSNSRSEMNVSTLELGDSALYLCASSLQGQTGYTFGSGTRLTVV.

This clonotype has at least ten counts. This sequence joins TRBV28 and TRBJ2-5; possible D gene TRBD1, 6 bases. CDR3 size: 14 residues. Germline V gene data show CDR1 as MDHEN and CDR2 as SYDVKM. V dropped 6 bases and J dropped 3 bases, with 14 bases sitting between them. The CDR3 here is CASSLRDTEETQYF. DNA for the CDR3: TGTGCCAGCAGCCTCAGGGACACCGAAGAGACCCAGTACTTC. Complete variable domain (other parts from reference TRBV28 and TRBJ2-5): DVKVTQSSRYLVKRTGEKVFLECVQDMDHENMFWYRQDPGLGLRLIYFSYDVKMKEKGDIPEGYSVSREKKERFSLILESASTNQTSMYLCASSLRDTEETQYFGPGTRLLVL.

This clonotype was recorded at least ten times. The CDR3 loop is CATSRDLTTRGEKLFF. CDR3 nucleotide sequence: TGTGCCACCAGCAGAGATTTGACCACTCGAGGTGAAAAACTGTTTTTT. The J gene is TRBJ1-4, the V gene TRBV15; D is ambiguous. The CDR3 extends over 16 amino acids. Germline-derived CDR1 and CDR2 are LNHNV and YYDKDF (reference sequence). V was cut by 0 bases and J by 7 bases, with 15 bases left in between.

The chain is built from TRBV11-3 and TRBJ1-1; D gene uncertain. This CDR3 is 14 amino acids long. V lost 3 bases, J lost 11 bases, and 19 bases lay in between. Germline-derived CDR1 and CDR2 are SGHNT and YENEEA. The CDR3 loop reads CASSFQVSGTTAFF. The DNA of the CDR3 is TGTGCCAGCAGCTTTCAAGTGTCGGGTACGACGGCTTTCTTT.

This clonotype was seen repeatedly, ten times or more. The chain links TRBV7-2 to TRBJ1-2; D is unresolved. There are 14 residues in the CDR3. Trimming removed 5 bases from V and 6 bases from J, with 16 bases in between. Germline CDR1 and CDR2: SGHTA and FQGNSA. The CDR3 region is CASSPRPGSNGYTF. Here the CDR3 DNA reads TGTGCCAGCAGCCCGCGCCCGGGGTCGAATGGCTACACCTTC. The complete variable domain, with remaining parts taken from reference TRBV7-2 and TRBJ1-2, reads GAGVSQSPSNKVTEKGKDVELRCDPISGHTALYWYRQSLGQGLEFLIYFQGNSAPDKSGLPSDRFSAERTGGSVSTLTIQRTQQEDSAVYLCASSPRPGSNGYTFGSGTRLTVV.